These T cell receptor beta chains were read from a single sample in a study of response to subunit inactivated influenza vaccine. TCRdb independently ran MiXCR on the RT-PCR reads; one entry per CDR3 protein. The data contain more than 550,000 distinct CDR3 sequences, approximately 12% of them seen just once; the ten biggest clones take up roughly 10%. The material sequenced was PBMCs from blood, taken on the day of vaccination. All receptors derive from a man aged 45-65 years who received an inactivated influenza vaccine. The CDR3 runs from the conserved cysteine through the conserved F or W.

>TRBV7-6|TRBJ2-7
CASSLAPTEGQQYF
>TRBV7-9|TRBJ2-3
CASSFSGRGTDTQYF
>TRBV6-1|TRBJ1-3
CASTSPGTGFNTIYF
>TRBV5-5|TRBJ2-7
CASSLRTGPYEQYF
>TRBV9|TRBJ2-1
CASSVAAGVGYNEQFF
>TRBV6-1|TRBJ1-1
CASSDRYTEAFF
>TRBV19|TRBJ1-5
CASSIRGSSNQPQHF
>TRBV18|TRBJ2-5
CASSETRTAQETQYF
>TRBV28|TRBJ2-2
CASSATGGAFGGELFF
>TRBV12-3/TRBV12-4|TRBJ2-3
CASRLLESSTDTQYF
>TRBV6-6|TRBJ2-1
CASSLGSYNEEFF
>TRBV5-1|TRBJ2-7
CASSPGLAGGLADEQYF
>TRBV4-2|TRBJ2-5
CASSQDRTGRETQYF